The 19 T cell receptor beta chains below were found in one sample sequenced in a study of human T cells and chemical hapten exposure. From the RACE reads, TCRdb called clonotypes with MiXCR, one entry per CDR3 protein. The sample yields some 400,000 distinct CDR3 sequences, 4% to 6% seen once. Time point meaning: pre-sensitization, week 0. Treatment indicated: therapeutic diphenylcyclopropenone sensitization with weekly scalp DPC. This material consisted of whole blood, taken in connection with sensitization to the hapten diphenylcyclopropenone (DPC). The receptors originated from a woman in her forties or fifties with alopecia areata. Some clones in this sample may be carry-over from other donors' samples.

This clonotype was seen repeatedly, ten times or more. The chain combines TRBV5-1 with TRBJ2-5; weak D call: TRBD2 (5 bases). Germline V gene sequence: CDR1 SGHRS, CDR2 YFSETQ. V was pared by 5 bases and J by 5 bases, with 22 bases between. There are 16 residues in the CDR3. The CDR3 region is CASSSFSRLSGETQYF. The CDR3 DNA follows: TGCGCCAGCAGTTCTTTTTCCAGGCTGAGCGGCGAGACCCAGTACTTC.

This clonotype has a handful of counts. The chain recombines TRBV4-1 with TRBJ2-2; D is undetermined. V gave up 1 base and J gave up 7 bases, with 13 bases separating them. The CDR3 totals 15 residues. The germline V gene has CDR1 MGHRA and CDR2 YSYEKL. DNA of the CDR3: TGCGCCAGCAGCCAAGTGATTGTTGTAGGCGGGGAGCTGTTTTTT. It translates to CASSQVIVVGGELFF.

The table lists this clonotype with many counts. The chain carries TRBV6-5 and TRBJ1-2; D is unclear. Trimming cost V 10 bases and J 6 bases, with 9 bases left between them. Per germline, CDR1 MNHEY and CDR2 SVGAGI. The CDR3 has 10 residues. The CDR3 loop is CATGGNGYTF. CDR3 in DNA: TGTGCCACGGGAGGGAATGGCTACACCTTC.

For the CDR3, the DNA is TGCAGTGCTAGCCCAGGACTTGCTAGCACAGATACGCAGTATTTT. Translated, it gives CSASPGLASTDTQYF. The rearrangement joins TRBV20-1 to TRBJ2-3, with a weak D call TRBD2 (5 bases). With 3 bases removed from V and 0 bases from J, the gap between germline ends came to 13 bases. The CDR3 contains 15 residues. The germline CDR1 and CDR2 sequences are DFQATT and SNEGSKA (reference sequence).

This clonotype was observed at least ten times. The V and J genes are TRBV10-3 and TRBJ1-1, with 7 bases identical to TRBD1. V was pared by 4 bases and J by 4 bases, with 3 bases of the junction left unmatched. The CDR3 length is 13 residues. Germline V lookup: CDR1 ENHRY, CDR2 SYGVKD. CDR3 bases: TGTGCCATCAGTGGGACAGGCGGCACTGAAGCTTTCTTT. It specifies CAISGTGGTEAFF.

Only a few counts were recorded for this clonotype. The rearrangement links TRBV20-1 to TRBJ2-3; the match to TRBD2 covers 7 bases. V was pared by 7 bases and J by 0 bases, with 10 bases of the junction left unmatched. Germline V lookup: CDR1 DFQATT, CDR2 SNEGSKA (reference sequence). The CDR3 runs to 15 residues. Written as DNA, the CDR3 is TGCAGTGTACCTAAGCGGGATACTAGCACAGATACGCAGTATTTT. Amino acids: CSVPKRDTSTDTQYF.

This clonotype was recorded many times. The rearrangement links TRBV9 to TRBJ2-3; D is tentatively TRBD1 or TRBD2 (5 bases each). V lost 0 bases to trimming and J lost 3 bases, with 11 bases between them. The CDR3 consists of 15 residues. CDR1 is SGDLS, CDR2 YYNGEE, per germline. Here the CDR3 DNA reads TGTGCCAGCAGCGTAGAGCCGGGACCAACAGATACGCAGTATTTT. This codes for CASSVEPGPTDTQYF.

Only a few counts were recorded for this clonotype. V and J are TRBV29-1 and TRBJ2-3, with D perhaps being TRBD1 or TRBD2 (5 bases each). The CDR3 consists of 12 residues. Looked up from germline, CDR1 is SQVTM and CDR2 is ANQGSEA. V shed 7 bases and J shed 2 bases, with 10 bases lying between them. As DNA, the CDR3 is TGCAGCGGTGGGGGAAACACAGATACGCAGTATTTT. It is translated as CSGGGNTDTQYF.

This clonotype was detected ten times or more. DNA of the CDR3: TGCGCCAGCAGCTTGGAGGGGTTTGGGGAGACCCAGTACTTC. Translated, it gives CASSLEGFGETQYF. This chain uses TRBV5-1 with TRBJ2-5; D is possibly TRBD1 (5 bases). Germline CDR1 reads SGHRS; CDR2 reads YFSETQ. The CDR3 is 14 residues long. Trimming stripped 0 bases from V and 5 bases from J, with 11 bases between.

The CDR3 loop reads CASSTKRGGPETQYF. The CDR3 DNA sequence: TGTGCCAGCAGCACAAAGCGGGGGGGCCCGGAGACCCAGTACTTC. The chain combines TRBV27 with TRBJ2-5; 10 nucleotides line up with TRBD2. Trimming cost V 6 bases and J 5 bases; bases outside gene matches: 9. The CDR3 is made up of 15 amino acids. CDR1 MNHEY and CDR2 SMNVEV come from the germline V gene (reference sequence).

This clonotype has ten or more counts. The gene calls are TRBV9 and TRBJ2-1; D might be TRBD1 (6 bases). The CDR3 is made up of 17 amino acids. The V gene's germline CDR1 is SGDLS and CDR2 YYNGEE. Deletions cut 4 bases from V and 7 bases from J, with 24 bases between. The CDR3 spells CASSSPVRGRDENEQFF. DNA for the CDR3: TGTGCCAGCAGCTCCCCGGTGAGGGGGAGAGACGAGAATGAGCAGTTCTTC.

This clonotype occurred many times. The chain uses TRBV2 and TRBJ2-1, with D perhaps being TRBD1 or TRBD2 (5 bases each). Trimming removed 7 bases from V and 0 bases from J, with 13 bases in between. Germline-derived CDR1 and CDR2 are SNHLY and FYNNEI. The CDR3 covers 15 residues. CDR3 coding DNA: TGTGCCAGCATCGGGACCTCAAGCTCCTACAATGAGCAGTTCTTC. Protein: CASIGTSSSYNEQFF. The complete variable domain, with remaining parts taken from reference TRBV2 and TRBJ2-1, reads EPEVTQTPSHQVTQMGQEVILRCVPISNHLYFYWYRQILGQKVEFLVSFYNNEISEKSEIFDDQFSVERPDGSNFTLKIRSTKLEDSAMYFCASIGTSSSYNEQFFGPGTRLTVL.

The rearrangement joins TRBV20-1 to TRBJ2-7; D is possibly TRBD1 or TRBD2 (5 bases each). Germline V gene lookup returns CDR1 DFQATT and CDR2 SNEGSKA (reference sequence). The CDR3 is made up of 12 amino acids. V lost 5 bases to trimming and J lost 2 bases, with 10 bases between them. CDR3 sequence reads: CSAGGDTYEQYF. The CDR3 DNA reads TGCAGTGCTGGGGGAGACACCTACGAGCAGTACTTC.

The chain carries TRBV12-3 or TRBV12-4 and TRBJ1-5; 7 bases agree with TRBD1. Trimming at V came to 3 bases and at J to 1 base, leaving 15 bases not matched to a gene. The CDR3 spans 19 residues. CDR3: CASSFGGDRVRSSNQPQHF. The CDR3 DNA sequence: TGTGCCAGCAGTTTTGGGGGAGACAGGGTACGGAGCAGCAATCAGCCCCAGCATTTT.

At least ten counts were recorded for this clonotype. This chain uses TRBV7-2 with TRBJ2-1, with TRBD1 matching 9 bases. The CDR3 runs 15 residues. With V trimmed by 1 base and J by 4 bases, 2 bases remained unmatched. Germline values: CDR1 SGHTA, CDR2 FQGNSA. The CDR3 reads CASSLGQGVYNEQFF. The CDR3 coding sequence is TGTGCCAGCAGCTTAGGACAGGGGGTTTACAATGAGCAGTTCTTC.

This clonotype has ten or more counts. This rearrangement joins TRBV7-2 to TRBJ2-1; 14 bases are a match to TRBD2. Trimming at V came to 6 bases and at J to 9 bases, leaving 10 bases not matched to a gene. This CDR3 region has 16 residues. Germline V CDR1 and CDR2: SGHTA, FQGNSA. The CDR3 reads CASSFAGTSGSGEQFF. As DNA, the CDR3 is TGTGCCAGCAGTTTTGCCGGGACTAGCGGGAGTGGTGAGCAGTTCTTC.

The genes are TRBV19 and TRBJ2-5, with TRBD2 matching 11 bases. The CDR3 is 14 amino acids. Germline CDR1 is LNHDA and CDR2 is SQIVND (reference sequence). V lost 7 bases, J lost 6 bases, and 7 bases stayed unmatched. CDR3 region: CASTPGLAEKTQYF. The CDR3 nucleotides read TGTGCCAGTACCCCGGGACTAGCGGAGAAGACCCAGTACTTC.

The V call is TRBV6-2 or TRBV6-3, the J call TRBJ2-1; TRBD1 agrees at 11 bases. In germline, CDR1 is MNHEY, CDR2 SVGEGT. Trimming cost V 6 bases and J 4 bases; bases outside gene matches: 11. The CDR3 is 17 residues long. CDR3 amino acids: CASSPGTGGYRYNEQFF. The CDR3 bases are TGTGCCAGCAGCCCGGGGACAGGGGGATATAGATACAATGAGCAGTTCTTC.

This clonotype occurred many times. The V gene is TRBV19, the J gene TRBJ2-1; 9 bases are a match to TRBD2. The V gene end was trimmed by 11 bases and the J gene end by 9 bases; junction bases not matched to a gene: 11. The CDR3 length is 13 residues. CDR1 LNHDA and CDR2 SQIVND come from the germline V gene (reference sequence). The CDR3 loop is CASRAGGQREQFF. CDR3 nucleotide sequence: TGTGCCTCCCGGGCGGGGGGGCAGCGTGAGCAGTTCTTC.